This T cell receptor (beta chain) stems from a study of Graves' ophthalmopathy and Graves' hyperthyroidism. V dropped 0 bases and J dropped 0 bases, with 9 bases sitting between them. Germline V gene sequence: CDR1 SGHRS, CDR2 YFSETQ. This CDR3 is 15 amino acids long. Ten or more counts support this clonotype. Amplification from RNA transcripts yielded the TCR beta CDR3 regions. RT-PCR in the first round used HTBI primers; a second-round multiplex PCR followed. TCRdb reanalysed the multiplex PCR reads using MiXCR and keeps one entry per CDR3 protein. The sample holds around 520,000 distinct CDR3 sequences, about two fifths seen once.

The chain employs TRBV5-1 and TRBJ1-1; D possibly corresponds to TRBD1 (6 bases). Sequencing was done on a sample of peripheral blood or thyroid tissue (not recorded which). The TCR was taken from an adult man with Graves' hyperthyroidism. CDR3 loop: CASSLEGQLNTEAFF. The CDR3 DNA follows: TGCGCCAGCAGCTTGGAGGGACAACTGAACACTGAAGCTTTCTTT.